This is a list of T cell receptor beta chains from one sample in a study of blood T cells in healthy people across ages. TCRdb passed the 5' RACE reads through MiXCR, listing each CDR3 protein once. The table shows around 800,000 distinct CDR3 sequences, with approximately 67% occurring only once. Input material: blood. The receptors derive from a man aged 25 to 40 in good health. Both conserved end residues are part of each CDR3. A D gene is named only where the DNA matches it firmly. Not every row has a clone size; where given, it reads once, few, many or a size class.

J,D,V,size,CDR3,DNA
TRBJ1-5,.,TRBV19,.,CASTTGGSNQPQHF,TGTGCCAGCACGACAGGCGGTAGCAATCAGCCCCAGCATTTT
TRBJ1-1,.,TRBV7-9,.,CASSLWQGRNTEAFF,TGTGCCAGCAGCTTATGGCAGGGACGGAACACTGAAGCTTTCTTT
TRBJ2-3,.,TRBV11-2,.,CTSSPSRGQWDTQYF,TGTACCAGCAGCCCCTCGCGGGGGCAATGGGATACGCAGTATTTT
TRBJ1-5,.,TRBV12-3/TRBV12-4,many,CASRGYSNQPQHF,TGTGCCAGCAGGGGCTATAGCAATCAGCCCCAGCATTTT
TRBJ2-5,.,TRBV6-5,.,CASSWTDQETQYF,TGTGCCAGCAGTTGGACAGATCAAGAGACCCAGTACTTC
TRBJ1-1,.,TRBV4-3,.,CASSPRRAARDTEAFF,TGCGCCAGCAGCCCGCGCCGGGCCGCGCGGGACACTGAAGCTTTCTTT
TRBJ1-5,TRBD1,TRBV4-3,.,CASSLSYRGRVDQPQHF,TGCGCCAGCAGCCTCAGCTACAGGGGGCGCGTGGATCAGCCCCAGCATTTT
TRBJ2-7,TRBD1,TRBV3-1,few,CAIGQGDRDYEQYF,TGTGCCATCGGCCAGGGAGACAGGGATTACGAGCAGTACTTC
TRBJ2-7,TRBD2,TRBV20-1,.,CSARPSSGGGQYEQYF,TGCAGTGCTAGACCCTCTTCCGGGGGGGGTCAGTACGAGCAGTACTTC
TRBJ2-5,.,TRBV6-2/TRBV6-3,.,CASSFTPQQETQYF,TGTGCCAGCAGTTTTACACCCCAACAAGAGACCCAGTACTTC
TRBJ2-1,.,TRBV30,.,CAWRDPGHPRSREQFF,TGTGCCTGGAGAGATCCGGGACACCCCAGGAGTAGGGAGCAGTTCTTC
TRBJ2-1,.,TRBV10-3,few,CAISGEGPAYNEQFF,TGTGCCATCAGTGGCGAGGGACCGGCCTACAATGAGCAGTTCTTC
TRBJ2-1,TRBD2,TRBV25-1,few,CASSAPGLAGGYEQFF,TGTGCCAGCAGTGCTCCCGGACTAGCGGGGGGCTATGAGCAGTTCTTC
TRBJ2-6,.,TRBV28,.,CASSGTSSGANVLTF,TGTGCCAGCAGTGGGACCAGCTCTGGGGCCAACGTCCTGACTTTC
TRBJ1-2,TRBD1,TRBV28,.,CASSPGTGGGYTF,TGTGCCAGCAGTCCCGGGACAGGGGGCGGCTACACCTTC
TRBJ1-3,TRBD1,TRBV7-2,.,CASSLIGQGLSGNTIYF,TGTGCCAGCAGCTTAATCGGACAGGGTCTTTCTGGAAACACCATATATTTT
TRBJ2-3,.,TRBV7-3,.,CASSPLPPGDTQYF,TGTGCCAGCAGCCCACTCCCCCCGGGAGATACGCAGTATTTT
TRBJ2-7,TRBD1,TRBV28,.,CASSIGTGGAGEQYF,TGTGCCAGCAGTATCGGGACAGGGGGCGCCGGGGAGCAGTACTTC
TRBJ1-2,.,TRBV27,.,CASSLSGGYGYTF,TGTGCCAGCAGTTTATCAGGGGGGTATGGCTACACCTTC
TRBJ1-2,TRBD1,TRBV5-1,.,CASSSATGFNYGYTF,TGCGCCAGCAGCTCAGCGACAGGGTTTAACTATGGCTACACCTTC
TRBJ2-6,.,TRBV7-2,.,CASSLAFDRNSGANVLTF,TGTGCCAGCAGCTTAGCCTTCGACCGAAACTCTGGGGCCAACGTCCTGACTTTC
TRBJ1-4,.,TRBV5-1,.,CASSPGEVEKLFF,TGCGCCAGCAGCCCTGGGGAGGTTGAAAAACTGTTTTTT
TRBJ2-5,TRBD2,TRBV9,once,CASNPGLGQETQYF,TGTGCCAGCAACCCGGGACTAGGCCAAGAGACCCAGTACTTC
TRBJ2-5,.,TRBV5-1,.,CASSNPGGGGETQYF,TGCGCCAGCAGCAACCCCGGGGGCGGGGGAGAGACCCAGTACTTC